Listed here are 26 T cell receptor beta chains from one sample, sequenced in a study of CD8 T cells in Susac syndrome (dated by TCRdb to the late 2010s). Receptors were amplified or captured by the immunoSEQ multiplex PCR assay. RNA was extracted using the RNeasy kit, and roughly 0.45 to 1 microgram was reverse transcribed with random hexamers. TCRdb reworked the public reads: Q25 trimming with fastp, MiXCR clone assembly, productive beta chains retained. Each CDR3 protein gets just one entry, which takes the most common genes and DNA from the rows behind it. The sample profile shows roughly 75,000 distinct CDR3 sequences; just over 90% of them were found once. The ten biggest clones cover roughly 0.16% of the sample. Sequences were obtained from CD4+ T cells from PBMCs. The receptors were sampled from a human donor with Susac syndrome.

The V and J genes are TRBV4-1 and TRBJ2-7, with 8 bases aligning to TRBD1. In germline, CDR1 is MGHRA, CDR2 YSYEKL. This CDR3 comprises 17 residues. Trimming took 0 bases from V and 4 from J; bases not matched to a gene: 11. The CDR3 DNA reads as TGCGCCAGCAGCCAAGATCCGACACAGGGGGTCCCGTACGAGCAGTACTTC. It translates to CASSQDPTQGVPYEQYF.

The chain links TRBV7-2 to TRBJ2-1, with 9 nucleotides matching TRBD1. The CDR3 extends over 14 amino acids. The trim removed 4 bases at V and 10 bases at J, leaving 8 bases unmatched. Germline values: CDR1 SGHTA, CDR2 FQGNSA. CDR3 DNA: TGTGCCAGCAGCTCCTCGACAGGGGGAGGAGAGCAGTTCTTC. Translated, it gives CASSSSTGGGEQFF.

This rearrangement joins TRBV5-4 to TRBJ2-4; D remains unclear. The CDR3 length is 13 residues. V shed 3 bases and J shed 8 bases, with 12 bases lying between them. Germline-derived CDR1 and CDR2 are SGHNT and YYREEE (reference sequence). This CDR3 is CASSSSGLDIQYF. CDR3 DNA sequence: TGTGCCAGCAGCTCGTCCGGCCTGGACATTCAGTACTTC.

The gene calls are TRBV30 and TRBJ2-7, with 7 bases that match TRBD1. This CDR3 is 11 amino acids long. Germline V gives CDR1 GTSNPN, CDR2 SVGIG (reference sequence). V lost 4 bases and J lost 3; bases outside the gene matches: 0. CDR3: CAWTGGYEQYF. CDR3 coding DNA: TGTGCCTGGACAGGGGGCTACGAGCAGTACTTC.

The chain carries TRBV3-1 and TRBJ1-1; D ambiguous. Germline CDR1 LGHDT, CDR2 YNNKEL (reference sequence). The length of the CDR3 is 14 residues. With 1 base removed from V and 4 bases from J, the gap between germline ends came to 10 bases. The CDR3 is CASSQVVGGTEAFF. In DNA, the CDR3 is TGTGCCAGCAGCCAAGTGGTGGGTGGCACTGAAGCTTTCTTT.

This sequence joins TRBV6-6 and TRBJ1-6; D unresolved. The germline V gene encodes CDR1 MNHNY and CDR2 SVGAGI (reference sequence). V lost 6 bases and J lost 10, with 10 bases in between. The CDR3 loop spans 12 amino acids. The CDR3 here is CASSASESPLHF. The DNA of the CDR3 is TGTGCCAGCAGCGCCTCGGAGTCACCCCTCCACTTT.

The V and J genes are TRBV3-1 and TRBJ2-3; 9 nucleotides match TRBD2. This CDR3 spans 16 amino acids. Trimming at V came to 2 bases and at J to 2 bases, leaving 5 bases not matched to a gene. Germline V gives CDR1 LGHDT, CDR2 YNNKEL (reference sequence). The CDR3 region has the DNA TGTGCCAGCAGCCAACGTGAGCGGGGGGACACAGATACGCAGTATTTT. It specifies CASSQRERGDTDTQYF.

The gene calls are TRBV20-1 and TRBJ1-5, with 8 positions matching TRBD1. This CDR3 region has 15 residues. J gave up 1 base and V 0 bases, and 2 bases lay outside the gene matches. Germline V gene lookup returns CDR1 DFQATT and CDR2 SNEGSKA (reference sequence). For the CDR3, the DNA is TGCAGTGCTAGAGATCAGGGGGCGAGCAATCAGCCCCAGCATTTT. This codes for CSARDQGASNQPQHF.

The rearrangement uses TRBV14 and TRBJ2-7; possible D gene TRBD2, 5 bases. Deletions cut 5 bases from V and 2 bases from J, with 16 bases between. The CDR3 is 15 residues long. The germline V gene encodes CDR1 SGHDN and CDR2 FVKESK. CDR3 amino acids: CASSNELGYPYEQYF. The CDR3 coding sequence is TGTGCCAGCAGCAACGAACTAGGGTATCCCTACGAGCAGTACTTC. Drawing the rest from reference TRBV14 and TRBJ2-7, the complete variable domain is EAGVTQFPSHSVIEKGQTVTLRCDPISGHDNLYWYRRVMGKEIKFLLHFVKESKQDESGMPNNRFLAERTGGTYSTLKVQPAELEDSGVYFCASSNELGYPYEQYFGPGTRLTVT.

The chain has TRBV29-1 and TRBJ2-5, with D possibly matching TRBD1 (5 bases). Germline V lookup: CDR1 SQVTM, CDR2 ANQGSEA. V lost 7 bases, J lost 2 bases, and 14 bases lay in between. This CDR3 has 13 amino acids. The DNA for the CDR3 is TGCAGCGCGGCGTCCAGGGTTCAAGAGACCCAGTACTTC. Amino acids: CSAASRVQETQYF.

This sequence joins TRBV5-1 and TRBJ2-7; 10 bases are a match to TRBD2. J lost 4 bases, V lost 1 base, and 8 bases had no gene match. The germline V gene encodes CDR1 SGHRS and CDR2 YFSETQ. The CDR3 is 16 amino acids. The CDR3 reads CASSLYQAGGQYEQYF. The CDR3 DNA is TGCGCCAGCAGCTTGTATCAAGCGGGGGGGCAGTACGAGCAGTACTTC. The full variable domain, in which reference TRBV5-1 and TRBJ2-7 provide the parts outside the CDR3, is KAGVTQTPRYLIKTRGQQVTLSCSPISGHRSVSWYQQTPGQGLQFLFEYFSETQRNKGNFPGRFSGRQFSNSRSEMNVSTLELGDSALYLCASSLYQAGGQYEQYFGPGTRLTVT.

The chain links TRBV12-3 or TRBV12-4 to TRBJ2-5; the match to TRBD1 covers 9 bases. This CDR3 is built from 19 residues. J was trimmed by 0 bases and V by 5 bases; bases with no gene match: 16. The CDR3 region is CASSPGQGGIPRYQETQYF. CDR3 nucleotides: TGTGCCAGCAGTCCGGGACAGGGTGGAATTCCTCGGTACCAAGAGACCCAGTACTTC.

CDR3 sequence (DNA): TGTGCCAGCCAGAAAGGACAGGCCGGCTCCTATAATTCACCCCTCCACTTT. Protein sequence: CASQKGQAGSYNSPLHF. The chain links TRBV5-4 to TRBJ1-6, with 7 positions matching TRBD1. The CDR3 length is 17 residues. The germline gives CDR1 SGHNT, CDR2 YYREEE (reference sequence). With V trimmed by 7 bases and J by 0 bases, 10 bases remained unmatched.

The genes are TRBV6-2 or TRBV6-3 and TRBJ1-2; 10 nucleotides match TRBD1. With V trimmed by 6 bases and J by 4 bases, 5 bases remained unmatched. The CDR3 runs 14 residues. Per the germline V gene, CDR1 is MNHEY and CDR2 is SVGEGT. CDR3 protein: CASSPGQGSYGYTF. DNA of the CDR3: TGTGCCAGCAGCCCGGGACAGGGGAGCTATGGCTACACCTTC.

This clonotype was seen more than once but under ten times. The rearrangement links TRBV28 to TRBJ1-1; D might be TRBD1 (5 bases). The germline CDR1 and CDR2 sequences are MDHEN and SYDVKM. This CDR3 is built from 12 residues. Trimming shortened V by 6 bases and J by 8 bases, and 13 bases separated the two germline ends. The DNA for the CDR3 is TGTGCCAGCAGCTCCACTGACAGAGAAGCTTTCTTT. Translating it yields CASSSTDREAFF.

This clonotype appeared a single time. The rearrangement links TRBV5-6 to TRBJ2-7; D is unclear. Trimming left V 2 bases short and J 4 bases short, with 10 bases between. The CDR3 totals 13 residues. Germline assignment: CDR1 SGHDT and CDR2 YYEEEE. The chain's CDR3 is CASSFFQAYEQYF. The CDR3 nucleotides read TGTGCCAGCAGCTTCTTCCAGGCTTACGAGCAGTACTTC.

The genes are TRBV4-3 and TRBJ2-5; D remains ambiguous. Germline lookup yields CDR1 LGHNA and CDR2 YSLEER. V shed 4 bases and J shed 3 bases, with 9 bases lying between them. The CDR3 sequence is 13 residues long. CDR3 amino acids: CASSPNFKETQYF. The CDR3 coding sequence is TGCGCCAGCAGCCCTAATTTCAAAGAGACCCAGTACTTC.

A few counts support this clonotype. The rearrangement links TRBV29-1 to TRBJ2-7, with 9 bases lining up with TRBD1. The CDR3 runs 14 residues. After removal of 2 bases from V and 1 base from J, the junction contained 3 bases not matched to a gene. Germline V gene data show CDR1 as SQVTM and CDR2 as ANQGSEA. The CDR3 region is CSVESGTGSYEQYF. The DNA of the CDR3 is TGCAGCGTTGAATCCGGGACAGGGTCCTACGAGCAGTACTTC.

Here the CDR3 DNA reads TGTGCCAGCAGCCAAGATGTAAGGACTCTCAATGAGCAGTTCTTC. Translated, it gives CASSQDVRTLNEQFF. The rearrangement links TRBV4-2 to TRBJ2-1; D is possibly TRBD2 (5 bases). Trimming took 0 bases from V and 6 from J, leaving 12 bases between them. The length of the CDR3 is 15 residues. Looked up from germline, CDR1 is LGHNA and CDR2 is YNFKEQ.

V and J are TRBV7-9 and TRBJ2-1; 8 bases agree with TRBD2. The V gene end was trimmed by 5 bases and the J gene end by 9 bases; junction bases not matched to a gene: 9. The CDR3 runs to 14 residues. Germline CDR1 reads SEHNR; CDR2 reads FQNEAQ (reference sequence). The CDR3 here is CASSPGLAWSEQFF. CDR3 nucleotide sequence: TGTGCCAGCAGCCCCGGACTAGCTTGGTCTGAGCAGTTCTTC.

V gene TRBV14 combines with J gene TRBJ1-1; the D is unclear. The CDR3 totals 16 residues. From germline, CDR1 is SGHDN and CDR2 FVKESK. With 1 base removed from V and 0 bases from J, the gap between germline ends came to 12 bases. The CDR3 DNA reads TGTGCCAGCAGCCAAGGGGGAGGGCAGTTGAACACTGAAGCTTTCTTT. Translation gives CASSQGGGQLNTEAFF.

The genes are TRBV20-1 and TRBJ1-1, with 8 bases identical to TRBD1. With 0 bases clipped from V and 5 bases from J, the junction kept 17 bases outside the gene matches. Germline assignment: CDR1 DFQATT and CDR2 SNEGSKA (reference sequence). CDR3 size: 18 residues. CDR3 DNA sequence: TGCAGTGCTAGAGATAGACGAATGGCAGGGGGCAAAGGTACTGAAGCTTTCTTT. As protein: CSARDRRMAGGKGTEAFF.

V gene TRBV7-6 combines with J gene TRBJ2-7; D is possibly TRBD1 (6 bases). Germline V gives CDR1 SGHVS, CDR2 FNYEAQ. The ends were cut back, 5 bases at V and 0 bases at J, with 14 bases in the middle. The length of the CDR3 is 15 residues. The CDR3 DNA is TGTGCCAGCAGCGCCGAAGGGGGTTACTCCTACGAGCAGTACTTC. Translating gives CASSAEGGYSYEQYF.

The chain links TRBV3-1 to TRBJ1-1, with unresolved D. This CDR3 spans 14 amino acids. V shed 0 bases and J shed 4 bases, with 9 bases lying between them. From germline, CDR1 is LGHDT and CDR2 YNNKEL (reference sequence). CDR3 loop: CASSQEEGFTEAFF. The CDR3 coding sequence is TGTGCCAGCAGCCAAGAGGAGGGTTTCACTGAAGCTTTCTTT.

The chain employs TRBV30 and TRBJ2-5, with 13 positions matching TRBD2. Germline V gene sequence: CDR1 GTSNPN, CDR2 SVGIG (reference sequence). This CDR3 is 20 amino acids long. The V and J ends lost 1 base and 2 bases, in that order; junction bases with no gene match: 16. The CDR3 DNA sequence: TGTGCCTGGAGTGCCTCCCCGTTTGATCGACTAGCGGGGGGACAAGAGACCCAGTACTTC. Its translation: CAWSASPFDRLAGGQETQYF.

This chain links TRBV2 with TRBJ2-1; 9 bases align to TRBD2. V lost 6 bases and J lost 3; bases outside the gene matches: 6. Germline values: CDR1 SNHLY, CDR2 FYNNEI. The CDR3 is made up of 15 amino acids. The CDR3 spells CASRGSGGIYNEQFF. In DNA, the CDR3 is TGTGCCAGCAGGGGAAGCGGGGGGATCTACAATGAGCAGTTCTTC.